This TCR beta chain is from a study of shared clonotypes between healthy human individuals. General study points: Apart from blood, nothing was sampled; tissue repertoires likely differ.

This CDR3 region has 13 residues. Trimming shortened V by 10 bases and J by 3 bases, and 13 bases separated the two germline ends. Germline loops: CDR1 MDHEN, CDR2 SYDVKM. Researchers divided each subset's genomic DNA evenly across several immunoSEQ plates. In the authors' methods: Because ImmunoSEQ provided only junction sequences with no quality scores, the filtering differed. Method: immunoSEQ multiplex PCR; TCRdb's copy keeps in-frame clones and lacks some. That table supplies the V and J calls and clone size; D and trimming were determined from the DNA. Here the sample spans a few hundred thousand clones, about 80% being singletons. Turning to this clone: Its target is unknown.

Specimen: PBMCs. This chain uses TRBV28 with TRBJ1-5; D is unresolved. This sequence originates from a woman in her thirties or forties in good health. Some clones in this sample may be carry-over from other donors' samples. CDR3 sequence: CATWVDSNQPQHF. The DNA for the CDR3 is TGTGCCACCTGGGTGGATTCCAATCAGCCCCAGCATTTT. Filled out from reference TRBV28 and TRBJ1-5, the complete variable domain reads DVKVTQSSRYLVKRTGEKVFLECVQDMDHENMFWYRQDPGLGLRLIYFSYDVKMKEKGDIPEGYSVSREKKERFSLILESASTNQTSMYLCATWVDSNQPQHFGDGTRLSIL.